This TCR beta chain comes out of a study of radiation and T cells in renal cell carcinoma. For the study at large: Nephrectomy followed 15 Gy stereotactic body radiation by 4 weeks.

Time point indicated: blood 2 weeks post-SBRT. Noted treatment: 15 Gy SBRT to primary tumor, nephrectomy 4 weeks later. Method: immunoSEQ multiplex PCR; TCRdb's copy keeps in-frame clones and lacks some. Here the sample spans about 130,000 clones, more than 75% being singletons. Study-wide results and limits: In blood, top tumor clones expanded by 2 weeks, shrinking by 4.

Germline V gene sequence: CDR1 SGHRS, CDR2 YFSETQ. The CDR3 is made up of 14 amino acids. J gave up 4 bases and V 3 bases, and 2 bases lay outside the gene matches. As to this clone: No antigen is known for it. Other DNA sequences in the sample encode the same CDR3.

The clonotype originates from a woman in her 70s with renal cell carcinoma. J is TRBJ1-2 and V is TRBV5-1, with TRBD1 matching over 11 bases. Sequencing was performed on blood, taken from a patient whose treatment included radiotherapy and nephrectomy. CDR3 sequence reads: CASSSGTGGYGYTF. The CDR3 bases are TGCGCCAGCAGCTCCGGGACAGGGGGCTATGGCTACACCTTC.